Below, 30 T cell receptor beta chains from the same sample are listed, as sequenced in a study of CD8+CD57+ T cells in acquired aplastic anemia. Using genomic DNA as the template, TCR beta VDJ and CDR3 profiling was carried out. TCRdb analysed the reads with MiXCR anew, one entry per CDR3 protein. The repertoire includes some 150,000 distinct CDR3 sequences, over 55% of them detected once, and around 45% sits in the top ten. It was patients with CD8+CD57+ cell expansion by flow cytometry who were chosen for sequencing. Input material: sorted CD4+, CD8+, or CD8+CD57+ T cells (not recorded which) from PBMCs. The source is a human donor with aplastic anemia.

This clonotype was recorded only once. DNA for the CDR3: TGTGCCAGTTTGGACAGCGGGGGGGCCCCCAATGAGCAGTTCTTC. Its protein is CASLDSGGAPNEQFF. The chain has TRBV19 and TRBJ2-1; 10 nucleotides line up with TRBD2. The CDR3 contains 15 residues. V trimming: 8 bases; J trimming: 6 bases; junction bases outside the gene matches: 10. The germline CDR1 and CDR2 sequences are LNHDA and SQIVND (reference sequence). Complete variable domain (other parts from reference TRBV19 and TRBJ2-1): DGGITQSPKYLFRKEGQNVTLSCEQNLNHDAMYWYRQDPGQGLRLIYYSQIVNDFQKGDIAEGYSVSREKKESFPLTVTSAQKNPTAFYLCASLDSGGAPNEQFFGPGTRLTVL.

The chain carries TRBV24-1 and TRBJ2-5; D is perhaps TRBD2 (5 bases). Per germline, CDR1 KGHDR and CDR2 SFDVKD. V shed 3 bases and J shed 6 bases, with 16 bases lying between them. This CDR3 comprises 15 residues. The CDR3 DNA reads TGTGCCACCAGTGATGTCGGCCCAGCCGGGAAGACCCAGTACTTC. Amino acid sequence: CATSDVGPAGKTQYF.

V gene TRBV7-9 combines with J gene TRBJ2-3; D remains ambiguous. The CDR3 sequence is 14 residues long. V shed 5 bases and J shed 9 bases, with 18 bases lying between them. Germline V CDR1 and CDR2: SEHNR, FQNEAQ (reference sequence). The CDR3 DNA reads TGTGCCAGCAGCCCGGTCCTGACCCCACTAACGCAGTATTTT. This gives the protein CASSPVLTPLTQYF.

The chain has TRBV20-1 and TRBJ1-2; D is ambiguous. Germline V lookup: CDR1 DFQATT, CDR2 SNEGSKA (reference sequence). The CDR3 covers 16 residues. The V and J ends lost 1 base and 2 bases respectively, with 17 bases between them. This CDR3 is CSARANGRQMNYGYTF. CDR3 DNA sequence: TGCAGTGCTAGAGCAAACGGGCGACAAATGAACTATGGCTACACCTTC.

The chain employs TRBV7-9 and TRBJ1-6; D is uncertain. Germline V gene data show CDR1 as SEHNR and CDR2 as FQNEAQ (reference sequence). The V end lost 3 bases, the J end lost 10 bases, and 13 bases lay between the germline ends. This CDR3 is 14 amino acids long. The chain's CDR3 is CASSLYNPDSPLHF. The DNA of the CDR3 is TGTGCCAGCAGCTTGTATAATCCGGACTCACCCCTCCACTTT.

The rearrangement uses TRBV24-1 and TRBJ2-3; TRBD2 is a possible D gene (6 bases). V gave up 6 bases and J gave up 2 bases, with 11 bases separating them. The V gene's germline CDR1 is KGHDR and CDR2 SFDVKD. The CDR3 has 14 residues. This CDR3 reads CATSPSGYTDTQYF. The DNA of the CDR3 is TGTGCCACCAGTCCGAGCGGGTACACAGATACGCAGTATTTT.

This chain connects TRBV5-5 to TRBJ1-2; TRBD1 is a possible D gene (6 bases). Germline assignment: CDR1 SGHKS and CDR2 YYEKEE (reference sequence). The V end was cut by 0 bases, the J end by 3 bases, with 12 bases between. CDR3 length: 15 amino acids. CDR3 region: CASSLDRALDYGYTF. The DNA of the CDR3 is TGTGCCAGCAGCTTGGACAGGGCCCTCGACTATGGCTACACCTTC.

The chain combines TRBV20-1 with TRBJ2-3; 9 bases line up with TRBD2. The V gene's germline CDR1 is DFQATT and CDR2 SNEGSKA (reference sequence). Trimming removed 0 bases from V and 2 bases from J; junction bases left unmatched: 6. The CDR3 runs to 16 residues. This chain's CDR3 is CSARETAGGTTDTQYF. The DNA of the CDR3 is TGCAGTGCTAGAGAGACAGCGGGGGGCACCACAGATACGCAGTATTTT.

The gene calls are TRBV12-5 and TRBJ1-6; unclear D gene. This CDR3 contains 11 residues. Per the germline V gene, CDR1 is LGHNT and CDR2 is FRNRAP. The CDR3 reads CASSLASPLHF. In DNA form, the CDR3 reads TGTGCCAGCAGTTTAGCATCACCCCTCCACTTT.

This chain connects TRBV19 to TRBJ1-6; the D gene is possibly TRBD1 (5 bases). V was pared by 3 bases and J by 5 bases, with 17 bases between. From germline, CDR1 is LNHDA and CDR2 SQIVND (reference sequence). The CDR3 sequence is 17 residues long. As DNA, the CDR3 is TGTGCCAGTAGTATTGGACATCTTTCGACTAATAATTCACCCCTCCACTTT. Amino acids: CASSIGHLSTNNSPLHF.

The chain has TRBV19 and TRBJ1-1; TRBD1 is a possible D gene (5 bases). CDR1 and CDR2 (germline): LNHDA, SQIVND (reference sequence). This CDR3 region has 10 residues. Deletions cut 8 bases from V and 8 bases from J, with 9 bases between. CDR3 coding DNA: TGTGCCAGTGTTAGGGGCGAAGCTTTCTTT. Amino acid sequence: CASVRGEAFF. Looking up the rest from reference TRBV19 and TRBJ1-1 gives the full variable domain: DGGITQSPKYLFRKEGQNVTLSCEQNLNHDAMYWYRQDPGQGLRLIYYSQIVNDFQKGDIAEGYSVSREKKESFPLTVTSAQKNPTAFYLCASVRGEAFFGQGTRLTVV.

The V and J genes are TRBV7-3 and TRBJ1-3; D is unclear. V lost 5 bases, J lost 4 bases, and 12 bases lay in between. The CDR3 contains 14 residues. Per the germline V gene, CDR1 is SGHTA and CDR2 is FQGTGA. The CDR3: CASSPVQSGNTIYF. The CDR3 region has the DNA TGTGCCAGCAGCCCCGTCCAGAGCGGAAACACCATATATTTT.

This clonotype was detected ten times or more. The chain is built from TRBV5-8 and TRBJ1-5, with TRBD1 as a possible D gene (5 bases). Germline lookup yields CDR1 SGHTS and CDR2 YDEGEE. This CDR3 is 15 amino acids long. V was pared by 1 base and J by 0 bases, with 8 bases between. CDR3 nucleotides: TGTGCCAGCAGCTTGAGGGGAACTAGCAATCAGCCCCAGCATTTT. Residues: CASSLRGTSNQPQHF.

The chain carries TRBV24-1 and TRBJ1-2; no definite D call. CDR1 is KGHDR, CDR2 SFDVKD, per germline. Trimming stripped 4 bases from V and 6 bases from J, with 20 bases between. The CDR3 is 16 amino acids. The CDR3 spells CATSDPDRTTLDGYTF. CDR3 DNA sequence: TGTGCCACCAGTGACCCGGACCGCACAACACTGGATGGCTACACCTTC.

This clonotype has at least ten counts. V and J are TRBV6-4 and TRBJ2-2; 11 positions agree with TRBD1. The J segment lost 6 bases and the V segment lost 0 bases, leaving 3 bases of the junction unmatched. Germline assignment: CDR1 MRHNA and CDR2 SNTAGT. The CDR3 contains 16 residues. CDR3 nucleotides: TGTGCCAGCAGTGACTCGACGGGACAGGGGGCCGGGGAGCTGTTTTTT. Its translation: CASSDSTGQGAGELFF.

The chain carries TRBV25-1 and TRBJ1-1, with 9 bases lining up with TRBD1. This CDR3 is built from 13 residues. Germline values: CDR1 MGHDK, CDR2 SYGVNS. Trimming cost V 6 bases and J 10 bases; bases outside gene matches: 9. The CDR3 protein is CASRTRGQGVAFF. CDR3 coding DNA: TGTGCCAGCAGGACCCGGGGACAGGGTGTAGCTTTCTTT.

This clonotype was recorded a few times. The chain combines TRBV20-1 with TRBJ2-7; 9 nucleotides line up with TRBD2. This CDR3 contains 15 residues. J was trimmed by 1 base and V by 6 bases; bases with no gene match: 10. The V gene's germline CDR1 is DFQATT and CDR2 SNEGSKA (reference sequence). The CDR3 region has the DNA TGCAGTGCCTCTGATAGCGGGAGATCGTCCTACGAGCAGTACTTC. Its protein is CSASDSGRSSYEQYF.

V gene TRBV7-6 combines with J gene TRBJ1-4; tentatively, D is TRBD1 (5 bases). The CDR3 is made up of 14 amino acids. The ends were cut back, 5 bases at V and 2 bases at J, with 9 bases in the middle. Per germline, CDR1 SGHVS and CDR2 FNYEAQ. The CDR3: CASSPDSTNEKLFF. In DNA form, the CDR3 reads TGTGCCAGCAGCCCCGACAGCACTAATGAAAAACTGTTTTTT. The variable domain in full, completed from reference TRBV7-6 and TRBJ1-4, reads GAGVSQSPRYKVTKRGQDVALRCDPISGHVSLYWYRQALGQGPEFLTYFNYEAQQDKSGLPNDRFSAERPEGSISTLTIQRTEQRDSAMYRCASSPDSTNEKLFFGSGTQLSVL.

V usage is TRBV7-2 and J usage is TRBJ1-6; D gene uncertain. Germline loops: CDR1 SGHTA, CDR2 FQGNSA. The CDR3 is 14 amino acids. The germline V and J ends were trimmed by 1 base and 6 bases, with 7 bases remaining between them. CDR3 protein: CASSLGPPNSPLHF. CDR3 DNA sequence: TGTGCCAGCAGCTTAGGACCACCTAATTCACCCCTCCACTTT.

This chain connects TRBV7-9 to TRBJ2-3; 10 nucleotides line up with TRBD2. V dropped 0 bases and J dropped 2; count of bases not matched to a gene: 5. Per the germline V gene, CDR1 is SEHNR and CDR2 is FQNEAQ (reference sequence). CDR3 length: 17 residues. CDR3 loop: CASSLARLAGNTDTQYF. For the CDR3, the DNA is TGTGCCAGCAGCTTAGCAAGACTAGCGGGCAACACAGATACGCAGTATTTT.

With respect to this clonotype: Mismatch with germline at one junction end may stem from a read error. The rearrangement uses TRBV7-9 and TRBJ2-5; D not resolved. Germline CDR1 SEHNR, CDR2 FQNEAQ (reference sequence). The CDR3 is made up of 14 amino acids. The CDR3 DNA reads TGTGCCAGCAGCTTCGGGCTAGAAAAAGAGACCCAGTGCTTC. Protein: CASSFGLEKETQCF. Drawing the rest from reference TRBV7-9 and TRBJ2-5, the complete variable domain is DTGVSQNPRHKITKRGQNVTFRCDPISEHNRLYWYRQTLGQGPEFLTYFQNEAQLEKSRLLSDRFSAERPKGSFSTLEIQRTEQGDSAMYLCASSFGLEKETQCFGPGTRLLVL.

V gene TRBV10-2 combines with J gene TRBJ2-2, with 8 bases lining up with TRBD2. The CDR3 totals 16 residues. The junction had 6 bases not matched to a gene; V was cut back by 6 bases and J by 0 bases. Looked up from germline, CDR1 is WSHSY and CDR2 is SAAADI. CDR3: CASSAGGPPNTGELFF. The CDR3 coding sequence is TGCGCCAGCAGCGCGGGGGGTCCCCCGAACACCGGGGAGCTGTTTTTT.

The CDR3 DNA follows: TGTGCCACCCTAGGACAGAACACCGGGGAGCTGTTTTTT. This encodes CATLGQNTGELFF. The chain is built from TRBV24-1 and TRBJ2-2; D possibly corresponds to TRBD1 (5 bases). CDR1 is KGHDR and CDR2 is SFDVKD in the germline V gene. V lost 9 bases to trimming and J lost 1 base, with 8 bases between them. This CDR3 spans 13 amino acids.

V gene TRBV15 combines with J gene TRBJ2-7; TRBD1 matches at 8 bases. Trimming cost V 4 bases and J 5 bases; bases outside gene matches: 7. CDR3 length: 14 amino acids. Germline lookup yields CDR1 LNHNV and CDR2 YYDKDF (reference sequence). The CDR3 region is CATSKDRVPHEQYF. DNA of the CDR3: TGTGCCACCAGCAAGGACAGGGTTCCCCACGAGCAGTACTTC.

The chain carries TRBV27 and TRBJ1-6; 7 positions agree with TRBD1. Per the germline V gene, CDR1 is MNHEY and CDR2 is SMNVEV (reference sequence). This CDR3 comprises 16 residues. V shed 6 bases and J 9 bases; nucleotides not matched to a gene: 14. CDR3 protein: CASSPRGQAEVSPLHF. CDR3 DNA sequence: TGTGCCAGCAGCCCTAGGGGGCAGGCTGAAGTTTCACCCCTCCACTTT.

This rearrangement joins TRBV10-3 to TRBJ2-3; TRBD2 matches 9 bases. Trimming took 2 bases from V and 4 from J; bases not matched to a gene: 4. CDR1 ENHRY and CDR2 SYGVKD come from the germline V gene. This CDR3 is built from 15 residues. CDR3 amino acids: CAISEGTSRADTQYF. The CDR3, as DNA: TGTGCCATCAGTGAGGGGACTAGCAGAGCAGATACGCAGTATTTT.

The rearrangement uses TRBV5-6 and TRBJ2-3; no clear D. Deletions cut 8 bases from V and 6 bases from J, with 13 bases between. The CDR3 totals 12 residues. Per germline, CDR1 SGHDT and CDR2 YYEEEE. CDR3 protein: CASSCTWDTQYF. The CDR3 DNA reads as TGTGCCAGTAGTTGCACGTGGGATACGCAGTATTTT.

The rearrangement uses TRBV20-1 and TRBJ1-2, with TRBD1 identical over 10 bases. The CDR3 spans 12 residues. V lost 4 bases and J lost 8; bases outside the gene matches: 4. CDR1 DFQATT and CDR2 SNEGSKA come from the germline V gene (reference sequence). CDR3 loop: CSAIDRGRGYTF. As DNA, the CDR3 is TGCAGTGCTATTGACAGGGGGCGAGGCTACACCTTC.

The chain employs TRBV10-3 and TRBJ1-1, with D unclear. The ends were cut back, 6 bases at V and 1 base at J, with 18 bases in the middle. CDR1 is ENHRY, CDR2 SYGVKD, per germline. The CDR3 is 16 residues long. The CDR3: CAIRGLDPNWNTEAFF. CDR3 coding DNA: TGTGCCATCAGGGGCTTGGACCCAAATTGGAACACTGAAGCTTTCTTT.

This chain joins TRBV20-1 and TRBJ2-3, with 7 bases matching TRBD2. The CDR3 loop spans 13 amino acids. CDR1 is DFQATT and CDR2 is SNEGSKA in the germline V gene (reference sequence). V lost 8 bases to trimming and J lost 3 bases; unmatched junction nucleotides: 8. For the CDR3, the DNA is TGCAGTTGGGGGGGAGCGGGGACAGATACGCAGTATTTT. As protein: CSWGGAGTDTQYF.